Listed here are 11 T cell receptor beta chains from one sample, sequenced in a study of radiotherapy plus CTLA-4 blockade in lung cancer. Clones were read by immunoSEQ multiplex PCR, and TCRdb kept only the in-frame ones, dropping some. The sample lists about 28,000 clones; 70% to 80% were seen once. The sequences come from peripheral blood, collected from a patient treated with radiotherapy plus ipilimumab. The receptor source for this set is a human donor with non-small cell lung cancer who had stable disease on radiotherapy plus ipilimumab.

In nucleotides, the CDR3 is TGTGCCAGCAGTTACGGCGCCTCGGAGTCAGGCTATGGCTACACCTTC. Translating gives CASSYGASESGYGYTF. This chain uses TRBV6-6 with TRBJ1-2; D uncertain. The V end lost 2 bases, the J end lost 4 bases, and 17 bases lay between the germline ends. Germline V CDR1 and CDR2: MNHNY, SVGAGI (reference sequence). The CDR3 length is 16 residues.

This chain links TRBV18 with TRBJ1-3; 11 bases are a match to TRBD1. Germline CDR1 KGHSH, CDR2 LQKENI. The CDR3 totals 16 residues. Germline trimming cut 8 bases from V and 2 bases from J; bases unmatched to any gene: 8. The CDR3 reads CASVSGTGGTGNTIYF. DNA of the CDR3: TGTGCCAGCGTCTCCGGGACAGGGGGTACTGGAAACACCATATATTTT.

In its sample, this clone was seen once. V and J are TRBV10-1 and TRBJ2-3; 8 bases are shared with TRBD2. The CDR3 loop spans 15 amino acids. CDR1 is WNHNN, CDR2 SYGVQD, per germline (reference sequence). The junction had 9 bases not matched to a gene; V was cut back by 6 bases and J by 4 bases. The CDR3 region is CASSPGTSLADTQYF. For the CDR3, the DNA is TGCGCCAGCAGCCCCGGGACTAGTCTCGCAGATACGCAGTATTTT.

The V call is TRBV5-1, the J call TRBJ1-5; possible D gene TRBD1, 5 bases. This CDR3 spans 15 amino acids. CDR1 is SGHRS and CDR2 is YFSETQ in the germline V gene. V was trimmed by 0 bases and J by 0 bases, leaving 7 bases between them. The CDR3 region has the DNA TGCGCCAGCAGCTTGGAGGGGTATAGCAATCAGCCCCAGCATTTT. This encodes CASSLEGYSNQPQHF.

This chain joins TRBV6-6 and TRBJ2-7; D tentatively fits TRBD1 or TRBD2 (5 bases each). This CDR3 is built from 13 residues. Trimming took 3 bases from V and 2 from J, leaving 8 bases between them. Germline V gene data show CDR1 as MNHNY and CDR2 as SVGAGI (reference sequence). Here the CDR3 reads CASSYRDAYEQYF. Here the CDR3 DNA reads TGTGCCAGCAGTTATCGGGACGCCTACGAGCAGTACTTC.

The rearrangement joins TRBV7-9 to TRBJ2-4; maybe TRBD1 (5 bases). From germline, CDR1 is SEHNR and CDR2 FQNEAQ (reference sequence). CDR3 size: 18 residues. V was shortened by 5 bases and J by 1 base, with 21 bases between the two germline ends. The CDR3 DNA sequence: TGTGCCAGCAGCCGACAGATAACAACTCTGGGCGCCAAAAACATTCAGTACTTC. This translates into CASSRQITTLGAKNIQYF.

This clone turned up a few times. Because the CDR3 is missing its conserved closing phenylalanine or tryptophan, this is likely a read error. The DNA is left out, because the CDR3 cannot be placed on it with certainty; the CDR3 is given as TCRdb lists it. This rearrangement joins TRBV7-9 to TRBJ2-3; the DNA was not compared with TRBD2, the D call given in the table. CDR1 and CDR2 (germline): SEHNR, FQNEAQ (reference sequence). Including both end residues, the CDR3 is 12 amino acids long. The CDR3 protein is CASSPEGRWSEP.

The chain couples TRBV27 to TRBJ1-2; D gene ambiguous. V lost 5 bases, J lost 0 bases, and 7 bases lay in between. Germline V gene lookup returns CDR1 MNHEY and CDR2 SMNVEV (reference sequence). CDR3 size: 13 residues. The CDR3 DNA sequence: TGTGCCAGCAGTCCAGTAACTAACTATGGCTACACCTTC. Its protein is CASSPVTNYGYTF.

In this sample, this clone turned up a few times. This chain joins TRBV6-4 and TRBJ2-3; 14 bases align to TRBD2. The trim removed 4 bases at V and 5 bases at J, leaving 2 bases unmatched. Germline CDR1 is MRHNA and CDR2 is SNTAGT. This CDR3 is built from 15 residues. CDR3 DNA sequence: TGTGCCAGCAGTGTAGGGACTAGCGGGGGAGATACGCAGTATTTT. Protein product: CASSVGTSGGDTQYF.

The J gene is TRBJ2-2, the V gene TRBV7-3; 10 bases are shared with TRBD1. CDR1 and CDR2 (germline): SGHTA, FQGTGA. The CDR3 is made up of 17 amino acids. The J segment lost 6 bases and the V segment lost 5 bases, leaving 12 bases of the junction unmatched. For the CDR3, the DNA is TGTGCCAGCAGCCTATTAAGTCGGGACAGGGGTTCCGGGGAGCTGTTTTTT. Protein product: CASSLLSRDRGSGELFF.

CDR3 in DNA: TGCGCCAGCAGCTCTGACACCTATAATTCACCCCTCCACTTT. Translation: CASSSDTYNSPLHF. The rearrangement joins TRBV5-1 to TRBJ1-6; no clear D. Per the germline V gene, CDR1 is SGHRS and CDR2 is YFSETQ. CDR3 length equals 14 residues. V lost 3 bases to trimming and J lost 2 bases, with 6 bases between them.